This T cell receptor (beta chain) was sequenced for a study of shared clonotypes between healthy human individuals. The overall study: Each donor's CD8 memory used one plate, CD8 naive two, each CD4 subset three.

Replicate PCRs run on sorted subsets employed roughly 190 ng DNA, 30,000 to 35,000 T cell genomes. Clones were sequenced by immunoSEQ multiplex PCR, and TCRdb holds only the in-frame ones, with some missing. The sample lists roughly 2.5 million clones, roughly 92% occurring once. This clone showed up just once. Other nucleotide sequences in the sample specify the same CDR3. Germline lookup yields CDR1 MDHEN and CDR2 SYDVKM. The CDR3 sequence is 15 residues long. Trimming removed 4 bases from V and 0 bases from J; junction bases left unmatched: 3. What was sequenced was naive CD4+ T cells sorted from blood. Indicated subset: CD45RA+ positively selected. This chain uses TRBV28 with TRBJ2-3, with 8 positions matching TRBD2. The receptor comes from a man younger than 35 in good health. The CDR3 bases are TGTGCCAGCAGTTCGGCGGGGGGTAGCACAGATACGCAGTATTTT. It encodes CASSSAGGSTDTQYF.